Detailed here is one T cell receptor (beta chain). The antigen is undetermined. The sample is drawn from a study of cytomegalovirus exposure and HLA in healthy donors. General observations from the study: Under in vitro conditions, a few CMV-associated chains were confirmed as specific for CMV antigens. Investigators reported over 150 TCR beta chains as tied to cytomegalovirus.

V was pared by 7 bases and J by 4 bases, with 10 bases between. Germline values: CDR1 SNHLY, CDR2 FYNNEI. The CDR3 sequence is 13 residues long. 60 Vbeta and 13 Jbeta primers were used in PCR. The repertoire was sequenced with immunoSEQ multiplex PCR; TCRdb's copy has only in-frame clones and lacks some. This sample has 120,000 to 150,000 clones; around 75% occur once, and the top ten carry approximately 2%. This chain connects TRBV2 to TRBJ1-4; D unclear. Sequencing input: PBMCs. The receptor was isolated from a woman aged 40 to 50 in good health and CMV-seronegative. The CDR3 DNA sequence: TGTGCCAGCATCCCAGCGGGTAATGAAAAACTGTTTTTT. Translated, it gives CASIPAGNEKLFF.